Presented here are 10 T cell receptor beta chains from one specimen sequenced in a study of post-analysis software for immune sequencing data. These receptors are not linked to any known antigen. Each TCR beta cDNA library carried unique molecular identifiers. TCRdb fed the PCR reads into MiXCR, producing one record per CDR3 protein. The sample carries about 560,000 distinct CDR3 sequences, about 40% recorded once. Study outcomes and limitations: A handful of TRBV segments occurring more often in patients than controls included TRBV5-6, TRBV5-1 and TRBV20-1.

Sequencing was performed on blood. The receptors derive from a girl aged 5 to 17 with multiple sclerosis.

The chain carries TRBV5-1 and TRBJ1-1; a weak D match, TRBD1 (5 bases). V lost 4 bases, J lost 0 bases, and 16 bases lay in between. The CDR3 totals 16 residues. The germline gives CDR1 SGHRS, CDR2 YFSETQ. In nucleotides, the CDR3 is TGCGCCAGCAGCCCGGGACGGCTTCTAATGAACACTGAAGCTTTCTTT. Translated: CASSPGRLLMNTEAFF.

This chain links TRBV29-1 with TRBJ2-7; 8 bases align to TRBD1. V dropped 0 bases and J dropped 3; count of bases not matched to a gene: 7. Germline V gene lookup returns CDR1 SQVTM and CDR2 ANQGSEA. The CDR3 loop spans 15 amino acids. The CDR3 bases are TGCAGCGTTGAAGAACCCGGGACAGGCCGCTACGAGCAGTACTTC. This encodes CSVEEPGTGRYEQYF.

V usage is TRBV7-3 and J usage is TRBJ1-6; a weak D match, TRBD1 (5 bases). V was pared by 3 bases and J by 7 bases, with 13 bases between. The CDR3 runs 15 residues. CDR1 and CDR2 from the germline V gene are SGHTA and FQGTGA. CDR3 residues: CASSLSGHPNSPLHF. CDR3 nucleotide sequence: TGTGCCAGCAGCTTGTCTGGACATCCAAATTCACCCCTCCACTTT.

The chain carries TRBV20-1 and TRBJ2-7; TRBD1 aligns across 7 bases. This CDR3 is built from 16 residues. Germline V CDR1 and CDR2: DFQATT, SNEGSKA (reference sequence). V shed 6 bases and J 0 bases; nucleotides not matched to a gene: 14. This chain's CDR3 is CSAIDRAWRTSYEQYF. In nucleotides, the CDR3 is TGCAGTGCAATAGACAGGGCTTGGCGGACCTCCTACGAGCAGTACTTC.

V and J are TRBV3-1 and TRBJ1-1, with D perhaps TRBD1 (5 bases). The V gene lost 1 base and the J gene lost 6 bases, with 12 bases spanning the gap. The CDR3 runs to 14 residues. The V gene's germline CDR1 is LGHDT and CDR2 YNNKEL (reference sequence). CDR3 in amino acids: CASSQGGRDAEAFF. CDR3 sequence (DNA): TGTGCCAGCAGCCAAGGAGGGCGGGACGCTGAAGCTTTCTTT.

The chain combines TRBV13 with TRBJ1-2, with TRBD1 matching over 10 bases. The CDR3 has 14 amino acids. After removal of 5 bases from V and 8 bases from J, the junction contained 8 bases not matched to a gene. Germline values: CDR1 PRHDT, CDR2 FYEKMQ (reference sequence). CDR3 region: CASSRRDRGVGYTF. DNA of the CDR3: TGTGCCAGCAGCCGCCGGGACAGGGGAGTCGGCTACACCTTC.

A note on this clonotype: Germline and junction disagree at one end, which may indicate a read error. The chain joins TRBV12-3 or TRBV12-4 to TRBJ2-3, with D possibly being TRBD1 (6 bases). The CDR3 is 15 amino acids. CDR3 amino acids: CASSLSKQGTDAQYF. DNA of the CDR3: TGTGCCAGCAGTTTAAGTAAACAGGGAACAGATGCGCAGTATTTT.

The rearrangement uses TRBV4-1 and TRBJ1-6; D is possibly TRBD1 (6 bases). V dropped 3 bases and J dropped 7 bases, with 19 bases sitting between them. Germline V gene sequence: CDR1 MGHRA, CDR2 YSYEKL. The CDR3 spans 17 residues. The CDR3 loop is CASSQEGGARSNSPLHF. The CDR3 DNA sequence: TGCGCCAGCAGCCAGGAGGGGGGGGCCAGGTCAAATTCACCCCTCCACTTT.

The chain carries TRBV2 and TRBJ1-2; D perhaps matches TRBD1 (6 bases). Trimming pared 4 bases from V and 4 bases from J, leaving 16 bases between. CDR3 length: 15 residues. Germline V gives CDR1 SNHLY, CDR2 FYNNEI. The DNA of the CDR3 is TGTGCCAGCAGTGTCACGGGGGGCGAGAGCTATGGCTACACCTTC. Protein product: CASSVTGGESYGYTF.

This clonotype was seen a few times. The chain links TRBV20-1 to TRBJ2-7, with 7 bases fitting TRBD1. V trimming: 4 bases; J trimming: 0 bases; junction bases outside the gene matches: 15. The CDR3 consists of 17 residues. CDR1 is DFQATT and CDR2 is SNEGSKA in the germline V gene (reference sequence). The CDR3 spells CSATNTRSGGSSYEQYF. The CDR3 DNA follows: TGCAGTGCTACCAATACCAGATCAGGGGGAAGCTCCTACGAGCAGTACTTC.